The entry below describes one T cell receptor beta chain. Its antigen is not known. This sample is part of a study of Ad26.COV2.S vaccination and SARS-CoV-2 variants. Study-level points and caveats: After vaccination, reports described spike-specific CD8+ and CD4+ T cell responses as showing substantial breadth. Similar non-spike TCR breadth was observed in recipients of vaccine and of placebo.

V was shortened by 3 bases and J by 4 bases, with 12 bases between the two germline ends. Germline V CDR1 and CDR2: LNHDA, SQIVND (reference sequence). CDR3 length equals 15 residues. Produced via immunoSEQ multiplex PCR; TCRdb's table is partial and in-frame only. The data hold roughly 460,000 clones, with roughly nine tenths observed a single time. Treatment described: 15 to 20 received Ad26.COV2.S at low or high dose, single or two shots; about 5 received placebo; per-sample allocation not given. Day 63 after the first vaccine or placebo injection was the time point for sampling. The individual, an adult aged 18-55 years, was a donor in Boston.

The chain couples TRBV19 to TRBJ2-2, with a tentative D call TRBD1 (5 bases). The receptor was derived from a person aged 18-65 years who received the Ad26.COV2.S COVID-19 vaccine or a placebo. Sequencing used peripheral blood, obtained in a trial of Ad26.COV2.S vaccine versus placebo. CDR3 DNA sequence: TGTGCCAGTAGTATTGGCAGGGCCAGCACCGGGGAGCTGTTTTTT. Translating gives CASSIGRASTGELFF.